This T cell receptor (beta chain) was found in a study of CD8+ T cells in alopecia areata. Whole-study findings and limits: Normal-skin resident alphabeta T cells also appear among scalp sample sequences. The study found higher clonality in lesional than normal scalp, especially in alopecia totalis/universalis.

Only one count was recorded for this clone. Antigen specificity is unknown. Patients with alopecia areata provided lesional scalp punch biopsies as well as peripheral blood. cDNA reverse transcribed from extracted RNA served as the sequencing template. The method was immunoSEQ multiplex PCR; TCRdb's version includes in-frame clones alone and lacks a portion of them. The sample shows about 140,000 clones, about 60% of them seen only once. With 4 bases removed from V and 2 bases from J, the gap between germline ends came to 21 bases. This CDR3 is built from 16 residues. In germline, CDR1 is GTSNPN, CDR2 SVGIG (reference sequence).

This TCR was recovered from a human donor with alopecia areata. The material sequenced was CD4+ T cells sorted from blood, taken at week 0. The chain recombines TRBV30 with TRBJ2-7; TRBD2 is a possible D gene (5 bases). The CDR3 region has the DNA TGTGCCTGGACCCAAAAGGAGGCAGGCCGTACCTACGAGCAGTACTTC. It encodes CAWTQKEAGRTYEQYF.